The present T cell receptor beta chain was sequenced within a study of blood T cell repertoires in COVID-19. The wider study: Whether acute or convalescent, the COVID-19 samples came from the United States, Italy and Spain. From T cells, B-cell-depleted T cells, or PBMCs came the material, which was cDNA or gDNA.

The CDR3 runs to 11 residues. The germline V gene encodes CDR1 SGHAT and CDR2 FQDESV (reference sequence). V was pared by 4 bases and J by 3 bases, with 3 bases between. Profiled with immunoSEQ multiplex PCR; TCRdb holds only in-frame clones, not every one. The data hold about 220,000 clones, with 82% observed a single time. Patients at the Seattle site were enrolled during active infection and followed longitudinally. This chain uses TRBV11-1 with TRBJ2-5; D remains unclear. Sequenced: peripheral blood. This clonotype originated in a woman between 65 and 79 years old with COVID-19, enrolled during active disease. The CDR3 loop reads CASSYKETQYF. In DNA form, the CDR3 reads TGTGCCAGCAGCTATAAAGAGACCCAGTACTTC.